This passage covers 14 T cell receptor beta chains from one sample sequenced in a study of T cells in Graves' hyperthyroidism and ophthalmopathy. Template material for amplifying TCR beta CDR3 regions consisted of RNA transcripts. Primed by the HTBI set, a first-round RT-PCR was run on the TCR CDR3. One entry per CDR3 protein, called by TCRdb with MiXCR from the multiplex PCR reads. The sample shows roughly 500,000 distinct CDR3 sequences, around 14% of them seen only once. Source material: blood. The receptor source for this set is a woman in her thirties with Graves' hyperthyroidism that later progressed to Graves' ophthalmopathy.

The chain has TRBV2 and TRBJ2-7; D is unresolved. Germline values: CDR1 SNHLY, CDR2 FYNNEI. Trimming stripped 7 bases from V and 1 base from J, with 11 bases between. This CDR3 is 13 amino acids long. The CDR3 DNA reads TGTGCCAGCACAAAGTACCTTTCCTACGAGCAGTACTTC. This gives the protein CASTKYLSYEQYF.

This clonotype turned up a few times. The chain employs TRBV4-3 and TRBJ1-4; D uncertain. The V gene's germline CDR1 is LGHNA and CDR2 YSLEER. This CDR3 contains 15 residues. Trimming left V 0 bases short and J 8 bases short, with 13 bases between. The CDR3 spells CASSQDLSREEKLFF. CDR3 bases: TGCGCCAGCAGCCAAGATCTTAGCCGGGAGGAAAAACTGTTTTTT.

This clonotype has ten or more counts. The chain carries TRBV18 and TRBJ2-7, with 9 bases that match TRBD1. Germline V gene lookup returns CDR1 KGHSH and CDR2 LQKENI. The CDR3 has 14 residues. With 3 bases clipped from V and 5 bases from J, the junction kept 5 bases outside the gene matches. CDR3 DNA sequence: TGTGCCAGCTCACCCGGGACAGGGAGGAACGAGCAGTACTTC. It specifies CASSPGTGRNEQYF. The full variable domain, its missing parts supplied by reference TRBV18 and TRBJ2-7, is NAGVMQNPRHLVRRRGQEARLRCSPMKGHSHVYWYRQLPEEGLKFMVYLQKENIIDESGMPKERFSAEFPKEGPSILRIQQVVRGDSAAYFCASSPGTGRNEQYFGPGTRLTVT.

This clonotype was seen at least ten times. The chain recombines TRBV28 with TRBJ2-7; no definite D call. The CDR3 length is 15 residues. Germline-derived CDR1 and CDR2 are MDHEN and SYDVKM. Trimming left V 2 bases short and J 0 bases short, with 11 bases between. The CDR3 sequence is CASSLTPLSSYEQYF. CDR3 DNA: TGTGCCAGCAGTTTAACCCCATTAAGCTCCTACGAGCAGTACTTC.

The sample holds many counts of this clonotype. The chain uses TRBV6-1 and TRBJ2-3; a weak D match, TRBD1 (6 bases). The V and J ends lost 7 bases and 4 bases respectively, with 18 bases between them. The CDR3 is 15 residues long. CDR1 and CDR2 (germline): MNHNS, SASEGT. This CDR3 is CASKDNTGPADTQYF. In DNA form, the CDR3 reads TGTGCCAGCAAAGATAATACAGGGCCCGCAGATACGCAGTATTTT.

The rearrangement links TRBV24-1 to TRBJ2-2; D ambiguous. CDR3 size: 13 residues. CDR1 and CDR2 from the germline V gene are KGHDR and SFDVKD. The ends were cut back, 4 bases at V and 6 bases at J, with 8 bases in the middle. The CDR3 DNA reads as TGTGCCACCAGTGACCAGAGGCCCGGGGAGCTGTTTTTT. Translated: CATSDQRPGELFF.

This clonotype was seen repeatedly, ten times or more. The chain joins TRBV11-2 to TRBJ2-7; 8 bases line up with TRBD1. Germline CDR1 reads SGHAT; CDR2 reads FQNNGV. Unmatched junction bases numbered 11, after V lost 5 bases and J lost 5 bases. This CDR3 comprises 15 residues. Written as DNA, the CDR3 is TGTGCCAGCAGCCTCGATAGACAGGGGTTACACGAGCAGTACTTC. Residues: CASSLDRQGLHEQYF.

This clonotype was detected only a few times. This chain links TRBV7-9 with TRBJ2-7; TRBD2 matches at 10 bases. Germline loops: CDR1 SEHNR, CDR2 FQNEAQ (reference sequence). V trimming: 4 bases; J trimming: 4 bases; junction bases outside the gene matches: 4. The CDR3 has 14 amino acids. The CDR3 DNA sequence: TGTGCCAGCAGCTCCGCGGGACTAGCGTACGAGCAGTACTTC. It is translated as CASSSAGLAYEQYF.

The sample holds a few counts of this clonotype. V and J are TRBV27 and TRBJ2-7; D possibly corresponds to TRBD2 (5 bases). This CDR3 region has 11 residues. Trimming stripped 7 bases from V and 4 bases from J, with 8 bases between. Germline CDR1 is MNHEY and CDR2 is SMNVEV (reference sequence). CDR3 region: CASKRGYEQYF. CDR3 bases: TGTGCCAGCAAACGAGGGTACGAGCAGTACTTC.

This clonotype was counted a few times. V and J are TRBV11-3 and TRBJ2-5, with D possibly matching TRBD2 (6 bases). Germline V gene sequence: CDR1 SGHNT, CDR2 YENEEA. The CDR3 has 15 residues. The V end lost 0 bases, the J end lost 7 bases, and 15 bases lay between the germline ends. This CDR3 reads CASSLDLAAGGTQYF. The CDR3 bases are TGTGCCAGCAGCTTAGATCTAGCCGCCGGGGGGACCCAGTACTTC.

This clonotype was counted ten times or more. V usage is TRBV6-1 and J usage is TRBJ1-4; 7 bases are a match to TRBD1. Germline CDR1 is MNHNS and CDR2 is SASEGT. The CDR3 sequence is 14 residues long. The V segment lost 6 bases and the J segment 6 bases; nucleotides outside the gene matches: 7. The CDR3: CASRRPTGDEKLFF. In DNA, the CDR3 is TGTGCCAGCAGGAGACCCACAGGGGATGAAAAACTGTTTTTT.

This clonotype showed up many times. The chain couples TRBV19 to TRBJ2-5, with 13 bases fitting TRBD2. With V trimmed by 9 bases and J by 5 bases, 12 bases remained unmatched. CDR3 length: 16 residues. The germline gives CDR1 LNHDA, CDR2 SQIVND (reference sequence). The CDR3 sequence is CASLPRGLAGLETQYF. CDR3 DNA sequence: TGTGCCAGCCTCCCGAGGGGACTAGCGGGATTGGAGACCCAGTACTTC. The whole variable domain, filled in from reference TRBV19 and TRBJ2-5, reads DGGITQSPKYLFRKEGQNVTLSCEQNLNHDAMYWYRQDPGQGLRLIYYSQIVNDFQKGDIAEGYSVSREKKESFPLTVTSAQKNPTAFYLCASLPRGLAGLETQYFGPGTRLLVL.

Many counts were recorded for this clonotype. The chain links TRBV7-3 to TRBJ1-6, with D perhaps TRBD1 (6 bases). V was trimmed by 2 bases and J by 8 bases, leaving 7 bases between them. CDR1 is SGHTA and CDR2 is FQGTGA in the germline V gene. The CDR3 is made up of 13 amino acids. CDR3 sequence (DNA): TGTGCCAGCAGCTTATGGACAGATTCACCCCTCCACTTT. It codes for CASSLWTDSPLHF.

At least ten counts were recorded for this clonotype. The J gene is TRBJ1-1, the V gene TRBV20-1; D not certain. Germline V gene data show CDR1 as DFQATT and CDR2 as SNEGSKA (reference sequence). This CDR3 has 9 amino acids. Trimming cost V 7 bases and J 9 bases, with 9 bases left between them. The CDR3 spells CSGGSQAFF. The DNA for the CDR3 is TGCAGTGGCGGGTCACAAGCTTTCTTT.